This T cell receptor beta chain appears in the sequencing data of a study of long-term antiretroviral therapy in people with HIV. Study results and limitations: After ART, diversity increased yet remained lower than transplant donor controls.

This was the immunoSEQ v3.0 assay at survey level. Sequencing aimed to cover roughly 40,000-55,000 T-cell genomes per sample. TCRdb's copy holds only in-frame clones and misses some; the assay was immunoSEQ multiplex PCR. Of 25,000 to 35,000 clones in the sample, approximately 96% were seen once. About this clone: Its antigen remains unknown.

There are 18 residues in the CDR3. The ends were cut back, 2 bases at V and 4 bases at J, with 18 bases in the middle. The germline V gene encodes CDR1 MGHRA and CDR2 YSYEKL. There were no participants with HIV treated outside the United States. This chain uses TRBV4-1 with TRBJ1-6; possible D gene TRBD1, 5 bases. This sequence originates from a man aged 30 to 45 with HIV. The material was unsorted PBMCs, obtained approximately 6.8 years after starting antiretroviral therapy. The DNA of the CDR3 is TGCGCCAGCAGCCAACCAGGGCGAGGGGAAGGGTATAATTCACCCCTCCACTTT. The encoded protein is CASSQPGRGEGYNSPLHF.